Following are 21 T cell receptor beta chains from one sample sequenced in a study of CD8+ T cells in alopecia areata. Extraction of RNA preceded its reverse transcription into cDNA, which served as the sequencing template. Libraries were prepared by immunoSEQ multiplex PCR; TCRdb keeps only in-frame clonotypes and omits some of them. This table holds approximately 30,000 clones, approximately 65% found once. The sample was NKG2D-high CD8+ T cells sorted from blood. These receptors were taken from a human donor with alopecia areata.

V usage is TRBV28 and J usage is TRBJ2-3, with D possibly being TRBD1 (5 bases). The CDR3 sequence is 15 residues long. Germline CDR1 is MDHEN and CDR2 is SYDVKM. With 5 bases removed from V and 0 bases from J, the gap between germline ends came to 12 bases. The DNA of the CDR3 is TGTGCCAGCAGTCAAGACAAGGGGAGCACAGATACGCAGTATTTT. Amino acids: CASSQDKGSTDTQYF.

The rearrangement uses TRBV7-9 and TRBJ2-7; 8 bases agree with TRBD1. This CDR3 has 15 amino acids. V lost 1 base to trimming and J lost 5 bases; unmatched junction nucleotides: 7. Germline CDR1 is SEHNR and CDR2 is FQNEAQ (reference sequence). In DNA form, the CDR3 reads TGTGCCAGCAGCTTAGGCCTTGGACAGGGTGACGAGCAGTACTTC. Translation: CASSLGLGQGDEQYF.

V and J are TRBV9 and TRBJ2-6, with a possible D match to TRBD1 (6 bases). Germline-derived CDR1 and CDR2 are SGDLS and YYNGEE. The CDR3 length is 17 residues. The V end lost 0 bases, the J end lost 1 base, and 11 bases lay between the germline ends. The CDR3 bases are TGTGCCAGCAGCGTAGACGGACAGCCGTCTGGGGCCAACGTCCTGACTTTC. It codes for CASSVDGQPSGANVLTF.

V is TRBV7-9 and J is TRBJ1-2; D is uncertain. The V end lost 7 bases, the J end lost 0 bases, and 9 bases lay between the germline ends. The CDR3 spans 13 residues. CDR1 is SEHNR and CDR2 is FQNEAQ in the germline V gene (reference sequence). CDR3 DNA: TGTGCCAGCACCTCTGGAACTAACTATGGCTACACCTTC. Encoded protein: CASTSGTNYGYTF.

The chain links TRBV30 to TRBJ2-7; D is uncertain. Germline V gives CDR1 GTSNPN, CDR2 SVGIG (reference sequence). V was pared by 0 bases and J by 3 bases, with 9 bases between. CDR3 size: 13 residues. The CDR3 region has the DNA TGTGCCTGGAGTGTAGGAAAATACTACGAGCAGTACTTC. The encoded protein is CAWSVGKYYEQYF.

In DNA form, the CDR3 reads TGCAGCGCACGGACAGGCCTCAGCGACGAGCAGTACTTC. Translated, it gives CSARTGLSDEQYF. The V and J genes are TRBV29-1 and TRBJ2-5, with 7 nucleotides matching TRBD1. The J call may be incorrect, as the DNA end agrees better with TRBJ2-7. CDR1 is SQVTM, CDR2 ANQGSEA, per germline. This CDR3 comprises 13 residues.

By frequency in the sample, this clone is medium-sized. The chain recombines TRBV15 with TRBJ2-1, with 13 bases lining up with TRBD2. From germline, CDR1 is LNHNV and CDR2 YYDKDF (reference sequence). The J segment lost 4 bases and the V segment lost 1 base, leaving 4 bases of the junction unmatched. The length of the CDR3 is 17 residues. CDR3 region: CATSRGTSGSGYNEQFF. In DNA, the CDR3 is TGTGCCACCAGCAGAGGGACTAGCGGGAGCGGGTACAATGAGCAGTTCTTC.

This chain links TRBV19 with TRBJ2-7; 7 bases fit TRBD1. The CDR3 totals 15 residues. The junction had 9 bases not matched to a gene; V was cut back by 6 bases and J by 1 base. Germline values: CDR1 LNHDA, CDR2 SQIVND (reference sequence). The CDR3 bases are TGTGCCAGTAGGAGCCGGGACAGCTATTCCTACGAGCAGTACTTC. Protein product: CASRSRDSYSYEQYF.

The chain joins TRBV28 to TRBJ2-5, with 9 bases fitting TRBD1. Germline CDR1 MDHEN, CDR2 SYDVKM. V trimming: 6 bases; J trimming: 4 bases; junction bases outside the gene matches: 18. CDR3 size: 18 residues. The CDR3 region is CASSPFPQGAERRETQYF. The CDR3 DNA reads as TGTGCCAGCAGCCCCTTCCCACAGGGGGCGGAAAGGCGAGAGACCCAGTACTTC.

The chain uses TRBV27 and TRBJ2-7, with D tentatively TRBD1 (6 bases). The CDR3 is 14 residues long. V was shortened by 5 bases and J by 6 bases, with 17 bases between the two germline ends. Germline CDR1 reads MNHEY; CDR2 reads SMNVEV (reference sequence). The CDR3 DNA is TGTGCCAGCAGTAATCAGGGGTCCCCGGGCGAGCAGTACTTC. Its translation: CASSNQGSPGEQYF.

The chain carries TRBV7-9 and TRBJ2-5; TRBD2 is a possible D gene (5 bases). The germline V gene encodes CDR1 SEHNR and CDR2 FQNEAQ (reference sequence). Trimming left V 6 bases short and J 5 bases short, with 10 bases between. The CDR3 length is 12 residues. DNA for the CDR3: TGTGCCAGCAGGGAGGACGGGGAGACCCAGTACTTC. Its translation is CASREDGETQYF.

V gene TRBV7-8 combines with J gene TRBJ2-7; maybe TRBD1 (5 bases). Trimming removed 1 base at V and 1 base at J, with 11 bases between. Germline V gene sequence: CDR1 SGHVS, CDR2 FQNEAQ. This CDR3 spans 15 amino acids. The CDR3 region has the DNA TGTGCCAGCAGCTTAGTGGACACCGTATCCTACGAGCAGTACTTC. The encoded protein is CASSLVDTVSYEQYF.

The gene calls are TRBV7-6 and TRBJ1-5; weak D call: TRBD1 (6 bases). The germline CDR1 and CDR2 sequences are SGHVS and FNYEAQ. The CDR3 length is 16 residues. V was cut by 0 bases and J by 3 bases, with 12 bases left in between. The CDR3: CASSLALGGANQPQHF. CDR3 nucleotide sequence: TGTGCCAGCAGCTTAGCCCTGGGGGGCGCCAATCAGCCCCAGCATTTT.

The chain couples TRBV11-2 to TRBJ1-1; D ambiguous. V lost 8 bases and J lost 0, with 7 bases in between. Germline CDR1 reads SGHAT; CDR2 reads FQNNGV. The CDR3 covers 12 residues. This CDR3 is CASRVMNTEAFF. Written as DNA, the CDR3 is TGTGCCAGCCGAGTCATGAACACTGAAGCTTTCTTT.

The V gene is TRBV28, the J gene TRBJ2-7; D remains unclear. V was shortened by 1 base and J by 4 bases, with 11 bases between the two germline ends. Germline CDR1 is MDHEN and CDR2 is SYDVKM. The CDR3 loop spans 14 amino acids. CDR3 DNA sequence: TGTGCCAGCAGTTTATTCAATGCGGCTTACGAGCAGTACTTC. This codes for CASSLFNAAYEQYF.

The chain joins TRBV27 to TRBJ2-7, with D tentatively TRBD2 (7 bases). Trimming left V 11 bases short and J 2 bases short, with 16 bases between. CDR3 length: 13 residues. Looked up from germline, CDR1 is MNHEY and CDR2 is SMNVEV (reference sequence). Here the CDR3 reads CAARAGAAYEQYF. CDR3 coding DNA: TGTGCCGCGAGGGCGGGGGCCGCCTACGAGCAGTACTTC.

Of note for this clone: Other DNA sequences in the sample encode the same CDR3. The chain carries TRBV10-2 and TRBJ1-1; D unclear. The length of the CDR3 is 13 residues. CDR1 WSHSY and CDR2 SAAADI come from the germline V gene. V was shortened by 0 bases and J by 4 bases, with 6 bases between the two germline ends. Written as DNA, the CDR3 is TGCGCCAGCAGTGAGTCTCGAGGCACTGAAGCTTTCTTT. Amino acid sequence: CASSESRGTEAFF.

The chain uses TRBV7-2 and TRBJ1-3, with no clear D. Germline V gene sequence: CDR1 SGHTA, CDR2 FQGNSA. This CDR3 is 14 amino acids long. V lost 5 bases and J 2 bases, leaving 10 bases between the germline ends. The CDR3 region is CASSQGSAGNTIYF. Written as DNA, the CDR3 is TGTGCCAGCAGCCAAGGGTCAGCTGGAAACACCATATATTTT.

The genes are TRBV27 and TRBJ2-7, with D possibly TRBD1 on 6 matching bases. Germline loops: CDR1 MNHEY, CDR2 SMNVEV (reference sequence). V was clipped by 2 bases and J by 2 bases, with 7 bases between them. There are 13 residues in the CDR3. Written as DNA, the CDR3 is TGTGCCAGCAGTTTACAGGGGACCTACGAGCAGTACTTC. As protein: CASSLQGTYEQYF.

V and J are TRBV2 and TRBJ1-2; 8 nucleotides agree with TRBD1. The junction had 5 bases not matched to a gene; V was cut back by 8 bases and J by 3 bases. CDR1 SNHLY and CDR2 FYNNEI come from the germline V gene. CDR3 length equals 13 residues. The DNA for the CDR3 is TGTGCCAGCCTGGTGGACAGGGACTATGGCTACACCTTC. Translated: CASLVDRDYGYTF. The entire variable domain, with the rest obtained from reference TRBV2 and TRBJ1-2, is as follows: EPEVTQTPSHQVTQMGQEVILRCVPISNHLYFYWYRQILGQKVEFLVSFYNNEISEKSEIFDDQFSVERPDGSNFTLKIRSTKLEDSAMYFCASLVDRDYGYTFGSGTRLTVV.

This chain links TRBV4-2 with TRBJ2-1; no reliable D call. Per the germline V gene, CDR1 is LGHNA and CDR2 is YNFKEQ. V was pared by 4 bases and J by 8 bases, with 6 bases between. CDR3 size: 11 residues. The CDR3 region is CASSLVDEQFF. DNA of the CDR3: TGTGCCAGCAGCCTTGTAGATGAGCAGTTCTTC.